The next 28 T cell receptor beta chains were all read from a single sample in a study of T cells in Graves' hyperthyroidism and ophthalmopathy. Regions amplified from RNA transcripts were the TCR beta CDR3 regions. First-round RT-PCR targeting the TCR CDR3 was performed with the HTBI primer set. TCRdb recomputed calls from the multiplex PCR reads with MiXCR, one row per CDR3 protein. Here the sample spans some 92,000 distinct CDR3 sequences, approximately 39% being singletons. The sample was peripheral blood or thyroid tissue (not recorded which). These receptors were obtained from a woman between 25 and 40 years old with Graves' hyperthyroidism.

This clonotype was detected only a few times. This chain's CDR3 is CASSQGAPRGFNQPQHF. CDR3 sequence (DNA): TGTGCCAGCAGCCAGGGGGCCCCTCGGGGTTTCAATCAGCCCCAGCATTTT. The V and J genes are TRBV7-9 and TRBJ1-5; 8 bases are a match to TRBD1. CDR3 length equals 17 residues. Per the germline V gene, CDR1 is SEHNR and CDR2 is FQNEAQ (reference sequence). Trimming took 5 bases from V and 3 from J; bases not matched to a gene: 12.

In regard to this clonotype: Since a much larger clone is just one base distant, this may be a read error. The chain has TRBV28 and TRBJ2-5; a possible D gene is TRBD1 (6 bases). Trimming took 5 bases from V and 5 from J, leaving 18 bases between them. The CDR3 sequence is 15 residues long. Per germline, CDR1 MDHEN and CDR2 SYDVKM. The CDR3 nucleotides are TGTGCCAGCAGTCTTGATACAGGGAAAGTGGAGACCCAGTACTTC. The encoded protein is CASSLDTGKVETQYF. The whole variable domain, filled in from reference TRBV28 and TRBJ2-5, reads DVKVTQSSRYLVKRTGEKVFLECVQDMDHENMFWYRQDPGLGLRLIYFSYDVKMKEKGDIPEGYSVSREKKERFSLILESASTNQTSMYLCASSLDTGKVETQYFGPGTRLLVL.

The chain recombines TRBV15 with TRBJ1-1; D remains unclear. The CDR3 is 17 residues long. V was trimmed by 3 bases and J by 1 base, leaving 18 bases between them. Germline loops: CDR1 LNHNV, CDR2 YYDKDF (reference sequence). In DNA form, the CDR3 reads TGTGCCACCAGCAGCCAAGAAGCGGGTGAGGGGAACACTGAAGCTTTCTTT. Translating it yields CATSSQEAGEGNTEAFF.

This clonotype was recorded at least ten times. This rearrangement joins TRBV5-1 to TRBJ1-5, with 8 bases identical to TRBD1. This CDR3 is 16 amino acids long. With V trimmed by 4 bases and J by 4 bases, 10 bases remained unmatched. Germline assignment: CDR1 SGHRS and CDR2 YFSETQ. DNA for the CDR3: TGCGCCAGCAGCGCCGGGACAGGCCAAGGAAATCAGCCCCAGCATTTT. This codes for CASSAGTGQGNQPQHF. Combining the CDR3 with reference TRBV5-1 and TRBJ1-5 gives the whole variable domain KAGVTQTPRYLIKTRGQQVTLSCSPISGHRSVSWYQQTPGQGLQFLFEYFSETQRNKGNFPGRFSGRQFSNSRSEMNVSTLELGDSALYLCASSAGTGQGNQPQHFGDGTRLSIL.

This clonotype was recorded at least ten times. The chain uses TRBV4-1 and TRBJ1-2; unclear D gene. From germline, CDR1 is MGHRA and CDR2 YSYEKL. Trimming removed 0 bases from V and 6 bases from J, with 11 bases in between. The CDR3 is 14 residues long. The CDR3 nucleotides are TGCGCCAGCAGCCAAGATAAGCCATCTGATGGCTACACCTTC. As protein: CASSQDKPSDGYTF.

The chain's CDR3 is CSASAGTYDEQYF. The DNA for the CDR3 is TGCAGTGCTAGCGCCGGGACATACGACGAGCAGTACTTC. The chain carries TRBV20-1 and TRBJ2-7; D perhaps matches TRBD1 (6 bases). CDR3 length: 13 residues. Germline lookup yields CDR1 DFQATT and CDR2 SNEGSKA (reference sequence). Between the trimmed V and J ends, which lost 3 bases and 5 bases, there was a span of 14 bases.

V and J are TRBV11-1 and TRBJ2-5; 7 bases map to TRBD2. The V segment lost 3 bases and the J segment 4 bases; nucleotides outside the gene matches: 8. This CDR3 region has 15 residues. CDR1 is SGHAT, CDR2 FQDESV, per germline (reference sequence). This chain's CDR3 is CASSFIGGSAETQYF. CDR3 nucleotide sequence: TGTGCCAGCAGCTTTATTGGCGGGAGTGCAGAGACCCAGTACTTC.

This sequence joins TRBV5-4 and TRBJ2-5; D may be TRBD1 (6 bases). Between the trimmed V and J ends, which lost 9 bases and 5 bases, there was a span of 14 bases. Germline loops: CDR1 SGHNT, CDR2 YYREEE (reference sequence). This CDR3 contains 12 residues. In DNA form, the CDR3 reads TGTGCCACCAGGGCAGGGGACGAGACCCAGTACTTC. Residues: CATRAGDETQYF. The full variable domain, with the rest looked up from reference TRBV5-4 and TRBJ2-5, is ETGVTQSPTHLIKTRGQQVTLRCSSQSGHNTVSWYQQALGQGPQFIFQYYREEENGRGNFPPRFSGLQFPNYSSELNVNALELDDSALYLCATRAGDETQYFGPGTRLLVL.

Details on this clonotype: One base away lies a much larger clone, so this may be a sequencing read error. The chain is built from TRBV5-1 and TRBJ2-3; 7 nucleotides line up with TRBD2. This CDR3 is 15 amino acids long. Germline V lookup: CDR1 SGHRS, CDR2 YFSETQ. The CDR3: CASSSGDYRTDAQYF. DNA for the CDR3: TGCGCCAGCAGCTCGGGGGACTACCGCACAGATGCGCAGTATTTT.

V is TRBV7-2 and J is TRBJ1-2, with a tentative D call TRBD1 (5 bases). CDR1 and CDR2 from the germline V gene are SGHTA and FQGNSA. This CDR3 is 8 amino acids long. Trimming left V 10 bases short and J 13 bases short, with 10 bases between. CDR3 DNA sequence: TGTGCCACCGGGGGGTTCACCTTC. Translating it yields CATGGFTF. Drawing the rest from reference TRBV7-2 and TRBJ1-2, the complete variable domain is GAGVSQSPSNKVTEKGKDVELRCDPISGHTALYWYRQSLGQGLEFLIYFQGNSAPDKSGLPSDRFSAERTGGSVSTLTIQRTQQEDSAVYLCATGGFTFGSGTRLTVV.

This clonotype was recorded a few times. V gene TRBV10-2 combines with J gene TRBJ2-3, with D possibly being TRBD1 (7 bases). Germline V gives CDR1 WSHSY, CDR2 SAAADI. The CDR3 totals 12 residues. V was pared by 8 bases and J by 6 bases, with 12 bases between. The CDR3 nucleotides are TGCGCCAGCCTTCCAGGGGGGGATACGCAGTATTTT. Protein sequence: CASLPGGDTQYF.

CDR3 bases: TGCGCCAGCAGCTTGGGACCCCCAGGGGGCATCTACGAGCAGTACTTC. Protein product: CASSLGPPGGIYEQYF. The rearrangement uses TRBV5-1 and TRBJ2-7; TRBD1 agrees at 8 bases. The V and J ends lost 0 bases and 3 bases, in that order; junction bases with no gene match: 8. Per germline, CDR1 SGHRS and CDR2 YFSETQ. The CDR3 extends over 16 amino acids.

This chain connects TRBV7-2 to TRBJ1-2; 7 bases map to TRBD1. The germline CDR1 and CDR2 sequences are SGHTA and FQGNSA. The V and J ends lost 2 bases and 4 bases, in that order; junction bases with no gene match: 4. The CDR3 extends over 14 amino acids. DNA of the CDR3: TGTGCCAGCAGCTTACGACAGGGAGGCTATGGCTACACCTTC. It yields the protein CASSLRQGGYGYTF. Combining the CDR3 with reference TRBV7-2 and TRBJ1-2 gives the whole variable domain GAGVSQSPSNKVTEKGKDVELRCDPISGHTALYWYRQSLGQGLEFLIYFQGNSAPDKSGLPSDRFSAERTGGSVSTLTIQRTQQEDSAVYLCASSLRQGGYGYTFGSGTRLTVV.

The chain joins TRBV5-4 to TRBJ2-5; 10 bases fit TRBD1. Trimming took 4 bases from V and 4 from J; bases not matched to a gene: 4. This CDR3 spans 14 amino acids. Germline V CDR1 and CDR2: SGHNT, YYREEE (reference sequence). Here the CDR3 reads CASSLGQGIETQYF. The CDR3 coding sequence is TGTGCCAGCAGCCTGGGACAGGGGATAGAGACCCAGTACTTC.

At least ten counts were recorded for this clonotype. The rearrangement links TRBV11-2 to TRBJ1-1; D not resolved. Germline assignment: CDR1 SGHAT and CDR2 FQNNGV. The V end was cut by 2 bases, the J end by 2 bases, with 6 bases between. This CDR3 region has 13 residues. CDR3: CASSLTDNTEAFF. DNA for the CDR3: TGTGCCAGCAGCTTAACGGATAACACTGAAGCTTTCTTT.

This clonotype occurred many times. DNA for the CDR3: TGTGCCAGCAGCTTAGGTGGGACTACAGATACGCAGTATTTT. It specifies CASSLGGTTDTQYF. V and J are TRBV7-9 and TRBJ2-3; weak D call: TRBD2 (6 bases). Looked up from germline, CDR1 is SEHNR and CDR2 is FQNEAQ (reference sequence). The CDR3 length is 14 residues. Trimming took 1 base from V and 3 from J, leaving 8 bases between them. Full variable domain (remainder filled in from reference TRBV7-9 and TRBJ2-3): DTGVSQNPRHKITKRGQNVTFRCDPISEHNRLYWYRQTLGQGPEFLTYFQNEAQLEKSRLLSDRFSAERPKGSFSTLEIQRTEQGDSAMYLCASSLGGTTDTQYFGPGTRLTVL.

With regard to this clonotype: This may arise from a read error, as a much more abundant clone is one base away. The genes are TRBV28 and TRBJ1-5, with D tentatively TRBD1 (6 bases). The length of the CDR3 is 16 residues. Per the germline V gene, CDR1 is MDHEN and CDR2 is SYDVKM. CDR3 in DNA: TGTGCCAGCAGTTTACCTGGTGCGCTAGGGGGTCAGCCCCGGCATTTT. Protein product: CASSLPGALGGQPRHF.

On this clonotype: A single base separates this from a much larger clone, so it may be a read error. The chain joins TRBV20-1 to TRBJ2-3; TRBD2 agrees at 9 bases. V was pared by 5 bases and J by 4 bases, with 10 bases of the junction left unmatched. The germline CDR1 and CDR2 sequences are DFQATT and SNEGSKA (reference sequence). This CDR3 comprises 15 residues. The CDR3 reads CSAQEIAGAPDTQYF. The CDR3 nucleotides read TGCAGTGCTCAGGAAATAGCGGGAGCCCCAGATACGCAGTATTTT.

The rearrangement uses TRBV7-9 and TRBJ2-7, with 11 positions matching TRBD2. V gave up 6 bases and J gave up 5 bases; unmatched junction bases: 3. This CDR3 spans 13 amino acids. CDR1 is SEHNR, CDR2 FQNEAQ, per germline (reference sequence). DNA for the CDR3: TGTGCCAGCAGTGCACTAGCGGGAGACGAGCAGTACTTC. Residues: CASSALAGDEQYF.

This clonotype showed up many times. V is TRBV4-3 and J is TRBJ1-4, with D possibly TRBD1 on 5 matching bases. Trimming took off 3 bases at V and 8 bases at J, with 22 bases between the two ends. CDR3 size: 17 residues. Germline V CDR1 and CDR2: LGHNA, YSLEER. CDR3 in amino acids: CASSHLKVGPAEEKLFF. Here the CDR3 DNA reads TGCGCCAGCAGCCACCTGAAGGTGGGACCGGCGGAGGAAAAACTGTTTTTT.

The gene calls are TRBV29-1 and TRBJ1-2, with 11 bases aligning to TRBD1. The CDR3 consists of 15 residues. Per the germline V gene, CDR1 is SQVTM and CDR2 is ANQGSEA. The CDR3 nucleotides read TGCAGTGCTAGCGGACAGGGGGCAAGTCGCTATGGCTACACCTTC. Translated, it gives CSASGQGASRYGYTF.

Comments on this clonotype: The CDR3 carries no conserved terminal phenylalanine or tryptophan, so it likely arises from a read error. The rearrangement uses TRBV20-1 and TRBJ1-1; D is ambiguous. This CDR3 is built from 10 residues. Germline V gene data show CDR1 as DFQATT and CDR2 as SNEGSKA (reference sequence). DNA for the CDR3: TGCAGTCAGAGAAACACTGGAGCTTTCTGT. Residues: CSQRNTGAFC.

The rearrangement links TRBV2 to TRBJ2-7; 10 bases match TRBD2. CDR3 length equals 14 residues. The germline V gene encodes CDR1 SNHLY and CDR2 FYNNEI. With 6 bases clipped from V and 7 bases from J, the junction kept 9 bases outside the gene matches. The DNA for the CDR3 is TGTGCCAGCAGGAACATAGCGGGAGGACATGAGCAGTACTTC. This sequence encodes CASRNIAGGHEQYF.

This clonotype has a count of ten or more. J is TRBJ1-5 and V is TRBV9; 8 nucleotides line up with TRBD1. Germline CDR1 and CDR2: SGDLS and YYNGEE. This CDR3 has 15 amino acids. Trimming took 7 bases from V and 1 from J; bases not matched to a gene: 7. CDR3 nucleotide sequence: TGTGCCAGCTCACCCAGGGGGCGAAGCAATCAGCCCCAGCATTTT. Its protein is CASSPRGRSNQPQHF. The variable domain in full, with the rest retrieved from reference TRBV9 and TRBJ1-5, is DSGVTQTPKHLITATGQRVTLRCSPRSGDLSVYWYQQSLDQGLQFLIQYYNGEERAKGNILERFSAQQFPDLHSELNLSSLELGDSALYFCASSPRGRSNQPQHFGDGTRLSIL.

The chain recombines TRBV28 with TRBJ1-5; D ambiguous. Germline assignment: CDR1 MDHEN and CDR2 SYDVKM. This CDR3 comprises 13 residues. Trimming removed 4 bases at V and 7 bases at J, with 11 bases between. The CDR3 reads CASSYQSGQPQHF. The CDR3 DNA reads TGTGCCAGCAGTTACCAGTCGGGCCAGCCCCAGCATTTT.

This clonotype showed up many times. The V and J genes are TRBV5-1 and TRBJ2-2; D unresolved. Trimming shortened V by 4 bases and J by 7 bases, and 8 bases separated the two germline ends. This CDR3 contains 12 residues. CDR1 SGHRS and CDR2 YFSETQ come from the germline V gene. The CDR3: CASSVQDGELFF. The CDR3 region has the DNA TGCGCCAGCAGCGTGCAGGACGGGGAGCTGTTTTTT.

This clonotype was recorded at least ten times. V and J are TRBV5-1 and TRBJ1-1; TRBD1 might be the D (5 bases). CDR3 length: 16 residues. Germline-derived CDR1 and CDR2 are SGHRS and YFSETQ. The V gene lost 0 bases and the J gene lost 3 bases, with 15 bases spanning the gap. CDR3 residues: CASSLGMAGMDTEAFF. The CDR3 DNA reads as TGCGCCAGCAGCTTGGGGATGGCAGGGATGGACACTGAAGCTTTCTTT.

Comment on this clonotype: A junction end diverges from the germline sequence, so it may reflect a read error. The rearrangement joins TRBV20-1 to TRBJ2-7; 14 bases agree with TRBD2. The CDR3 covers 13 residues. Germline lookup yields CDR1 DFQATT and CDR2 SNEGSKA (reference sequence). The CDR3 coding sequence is TGCAGTGCTCCAGGGACTAGCGGGAGTGCGGGTTCATTC. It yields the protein CSAPGTSGSAGSF.